This TCR beta chain was captured by sequencing in a study of CD8+CD57+ T cells in acquired aplastic anemia (dated by TCRdb to between 2017 and 2018). Regarding the research as a whole: DNA extracted from sorted CD4+ and CD8+ cells had a mean of about 3.2 ug, with a range of roughly 0.18 to 27.4 ug. An average of around 10 million reads for CD4+ cells and roughly 11 million reads for CD8+ cells was obtained from healthy donor samples. Beyond this particular receptor, the publication reports: Between patients and healthy controls, no significant difference in CD8+ Simpson's diversity was found (P=0.060). Some 30 CD8+ CDR3 sequences were shared between patients and controls but appeared highly expressed in patients and within their immunodominant clones.

TCR repertoires of sorted CD4+ and CD8+ blood T cells from severe aplastic anemia patients and healthy subjects were deep-sequenced in the study. Ficoll-Paque density gradient centrifugation was used to isolate peripheral blood mononuclear cells. CD4+ and CD8+ T cells were sorted by FACS or magnetic beads before DNA extraction. Profiling of TCR beta VDJ combinations and CDR3 sequences used genomic DNA as the template. An Illumina HiSeq 2000 was the platform used for TCR repertoire sequencing. The paper's data handling went like this. TRBV/TRBJ rearrangement plots, CDR3 size and DJ length profiles, and Simpson's diversity index were used to evaluate the repertoires. The immunodominant clone was defined as the most abundant DNA sequence in deep sequencing data. CDR3 amino acid sequences were screened for sharing across subjects and were compared with published repertoires and the VDJdb database. TCRdb took the public reads, trimmed them with fastp at Q25, ran MiXCR for clone calling and kept in-frame beta chains. For every CDR3 protein sequence, its rows merge into one entry that carries the most common genes and DNA. TCRdb's processing, not the authors', yielded these V and J calls. The sample yields about 160,000 distinct CDR3 sequences; 35% to 55% were counted once. The ten largest account for approximately 1.1% of the sample.

For this clonotype: Its recognized antigen is unknown. Base qualities are not at hand, and no much larger clone is one base apart.

The junction shows trimming of 10 bases on V and 10 bases on J, plus 29 bases between the germline ends. For CDR1 and CDR2, the germline V gene (reference sequence) lists LNHDA and SQIVND. From cysteine to phenylalanine, the CDR3 is 17 amino acids long. Only the CDR3 region is kept as DNA, spanning 51 bases read in frame from base 1. The sequenced sample consisted of sorted CD4+, CD8+, or CD8+CD57+ T cells (not recorded which) from PBMCs. This receptor was taken from a human donor in good health. Rearrangement joined TRBV19 to TRBJ1-6; the D gene remains uncertain. The nucleotides read TGTGCCACCCAAAAAACGGACTCCTCAGGTCCATTCTCACCCCTCCACTTT. Its translation is CATQKTDSSGPFSPLHF.